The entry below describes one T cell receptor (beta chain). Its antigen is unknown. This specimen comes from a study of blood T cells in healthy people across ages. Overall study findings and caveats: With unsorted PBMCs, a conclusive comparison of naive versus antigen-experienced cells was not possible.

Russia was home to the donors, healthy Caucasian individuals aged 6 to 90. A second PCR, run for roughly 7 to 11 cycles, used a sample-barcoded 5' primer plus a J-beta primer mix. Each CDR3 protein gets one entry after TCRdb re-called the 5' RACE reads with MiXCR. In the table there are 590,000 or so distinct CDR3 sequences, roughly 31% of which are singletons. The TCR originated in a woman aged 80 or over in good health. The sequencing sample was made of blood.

DNA of the CDR3: TGTGCCAGCAGCACCCGGGGACTGAACACTGAAGCTTTCTTT. It is translated as CASSTRGLNTEAFF. The V call is TRBV7-2, the J call TRBJ1-1, with D tentatively TRBD1 (5 bases). V was trimmed by 5 bases and J by 0 bases, leaving 10 bases between them. Germline assignment: CDR1 SGHTA and CDR2 FQGNSA. The CDR3 contains 14 residues. Full variable domain (outside the CDR3, taken from reference TRBV7-2 and TRBJ1-1): GAGVSQSPSNKVTEKGKDVELRCDPISGHTALYWYRQSLGQGLEFLIYFQGNSAPDKSGLPSDRFSAERTGGSVSTLTIQRTQQEDSAVYLCASSTRGLNTEAFFGQGTRLTVV.